This T cell receptor (beta chain) is from a study of T-cell memory formation after mild COVID-19. Study results and caveats: Contracting clones localized mainly to CM and EM when CD4+ and mainly to EMRA when CD8+. Nothing confirmed that second-wave clones peaking on day 37 were specific for SARS-CoV-2.

In its sample, this clonotype was seen a few times. Its antigen is undetermined. This CDR3 region has 15 residues. Germline V gene lookup returns CDR1 MNHEY and CDR2 SMNVEV (reference sequence). Germline trimming cut 0 bases from V and 2 bases from J; bases unmatched to any gene: 0. TCRalpha and TCRbeta libraries used 5'RACE with constant-segment primers and UMIs. TCRdb re-called the 5' RACE reads with MiXCR, one entry per CDR3 protein. The data show approximately 500,000 distinct CDR3 sequences, approximately 23% seen once. Sequenced: PBMCs or a T cell subset sorted from them (not recorded which). V is TRBV27 and J is TRBJ2-7; the match to TRBD2 covers 11 bases. This sequence originates from an adult woman who had mild COVID-19 (a few samples of this study predate the infection). Cell type and time point are not known. The CDR3 spells CASSLSGLAAYEQYF. The CDR3 bases are TGTGCCAGCAGTTTATCGGGACTAGCGGCCTACGAGCAGTACTTC.